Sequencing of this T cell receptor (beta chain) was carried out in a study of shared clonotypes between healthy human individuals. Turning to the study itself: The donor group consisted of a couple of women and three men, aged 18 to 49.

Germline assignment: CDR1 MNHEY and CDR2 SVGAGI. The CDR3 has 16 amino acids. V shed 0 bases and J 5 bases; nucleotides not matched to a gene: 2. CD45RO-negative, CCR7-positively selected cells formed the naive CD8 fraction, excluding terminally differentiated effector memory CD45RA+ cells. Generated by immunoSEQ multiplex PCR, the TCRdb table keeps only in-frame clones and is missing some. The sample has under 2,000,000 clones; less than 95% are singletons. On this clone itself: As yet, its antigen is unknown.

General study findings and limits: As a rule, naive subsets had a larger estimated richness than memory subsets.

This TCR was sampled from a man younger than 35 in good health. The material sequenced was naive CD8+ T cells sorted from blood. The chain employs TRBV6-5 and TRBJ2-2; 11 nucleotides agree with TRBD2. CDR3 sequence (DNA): TGTGCCAGCAGTTACTCCGCTAGCGGGGGGACCGGGGAGCTGTTTTTT. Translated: CASSYSASGGTGELFF.